A single sample gave rise to the 27 T cell receptor beta chains below, sequenced in a study of T cells in Graves' hyperthyroidism and ophthalmopathy. RNA transcripts yielded amplified TCR beta CDR3 regions. HTBI primers drove first-round RT-PCR of the TCR CDR3. TCRdb reprocessed the multiplex PCR reads with MiXCR, giving one entry per CDR3 protein. Of about 410,000 distinct CDR3 sequences in the sample, over 12% were seen once. The sample comprised blood. All receptors come from a man aged 18 to 30 with Graves' ophthalmopathy.

This clonotype was counted many times. The rearrangement joins TRBV27 to TRBJ2-1, with TRBD2 identical over 7 bases. The germline V gene encodes CDR1 MNHEY and CDR2 SMNVEV (reference sequence). The CDR3 has 15 residues. J lost 2 bases, V lost 7 bases, and 8 bases had no gene match. The CDR3 nucleotides read TGTGCCAGCACCCCCGCGGGGACTACCTACAATGAGCAGTTCTTC. Encoded protein: CASTPAGTTYNEQFF.

In its sample, this clonotype was seen a few times. The rearrangement uses TRBV19 and TRBJ2-1, with TRBD2 identical over 10 bases. Germline CDR1 is LNHDA and CDR2 is SQIVND (reference sequence). This CDR3 has 15 amino acids. The J segment lost 4 bases and the V segment lost 5 bases, leaving 5 bases of the junction unmatched. CDR3 protein: CASSDSGRTYNEQFF. In DNA, the CDR3 is TGTGCCAGTAGTGATAGCGGGAGGACGTACAATGAGCAGTTCTTC. Combining the CDR3 with reference TRBV19 and TRBJ2-1 gives the whole variable domain DGGITQSPKYLFRKEGQNVTLSCEQNLNHDAMYWYRQDPGQGLRLIYYSQIVNDFQKGDIAEGYSVSREKKESFPLTVTSAQKNPTAFYLCASSDSGRTYNEQFFGPGTRLTVL.

This sequence joins TRBV6-1 and TRBJ2-3; no definite D call. V lost 5 bases and J lost 0, with 15 bases in between. The CDR3 is 16 amino acids. Per germline, CDR1 MNHNS and CDR2 SASEGT. The CDR3 reads CASSSAQRSSTDTQYF. The CDR3 coding sequence is TGTGCCAGCAGTTCCGCCCAGCGATCTAGCACAGATACGCAGTATTTT.

This clonotype has just a few counts. This chain connects TRBV5-4 to TRBJ2-5; 11 bases line up with TRBD2. This CDR3 has 15 residues. Trimming at V came to 4 bases and at J to 1 base, leaving 3 bases not matched to a gene. The germline V gene encodes CDR1 SGHNT and CDR2 YYREEE (reference sequence). CDR3: CASSGGTSGQETQYF. As DNA, the CDR3 is TGTGCCAGCAGCGGGGGGACTAGCGGCCAAGAGACCCAGTACTTC.

The chain couples TRBV3-1 to TRBJ1-4, with TRBD1 identical over 8 bases. V shed 3 bases and J 8 bases; nucleotides not matched to a gene: 11. Germline lookup yields CDR1 LGHDT and CDR2 YNNKEL (reference sequence). CDR3 length equals 16 residues. Here the CDR3 reads CASSHAFGTGPEKLFF. CDR3 DNA: TGTGCCAGCAGCCATGCGTTCGGGACAGGACCCGAAAAACTGTTTTTT.

As concerns this clonotype: The junction departs from germline at one end; a sequencing error may be responsible. This chain joins TRBV20-1 and TRBJ2-3, with a weak D call TRBD2 (6 bases). The CDR3 is 13 residues long. Germline CDR1 is DFQATT and CDR2 is SNEGSKA (reference sequence). This CDR3 reads CSARSTSTDTRYF. CDR3 bases: TGCAGTGCTCGATCAACTAGCACAGATACGCGGTATTTT.

This clonotype has only a few counts. CDR3 protein: CASSYSWTGNSPLHF. The CDR3 DNA sequence: TGTGCCAGCAGTTACTCCTGGACGGGAAATTCACCCCTCCACTTT. V is TRBV6-2 or TRBV6-3 and J is TRBJ1-6; D is unresolved. V was clipped by 0 bases and J by 7 bases, with 10 bases between them. CDR1 MNHEY and CDR2 SVGEGT come from the germline V gene. The CDR3 loop spans 15 amino acids.

This clonotype was found many times. V and J are TRBV20-1 and TRBJ1-1; 10 bases are a match to TRBD1. CDR3 size: 15 residues. The V segment lost 4 bases and the J segment 5 bases; nucleotides outside the gene matches: 10. Germline V CDR1 and CDR2: DFQATT, SNEGSKA (reference sequence). CDR3 sequence reads: CSAMDRGEGVTEAFF. In DNA form, the CDR3 reads TGCAGTGCTATGGACAGGGGGGAAGGTGTTACTGAAGCTTTCTTT.

This clonotype occurred many times. The CDR3 DNA sequence: TGTGCCAGCGGCACAGGAATTGGAAACACCATATATTTT. Amino acids: CASGTGIGNTIYF. The chain combines TRBV11-2 with TRBJ1-3; the D gene is possibly TRBD1 (5 bases). Germline CDR1 SGHAT, CDR2 FQNNGV. The CDR3 runs to 13 residues. Trimming pared 8 bases from V and 3 bases from J, leaving 11 bases between.

The genes are TRBV4-1 and TRBJ1-6; D is unclear. There are 13 residues in the CDR3. V was trimmed by 6 bases and J by 10 bases, leaving 13 bases between them. Per the germline V gene, CDR1 is MGHRA and CDR2 is YSYEKL. CDR3 sequence (DNA): TGCGCCAGCAGTGGAGGCGTGGGCTCACCCCTCCACTTT. It yields the protein CASSGGVGSPLHF.

In the case of this clonotype: Germline and junction disagree at one end, which may indicate a read error. The V gene is TRBV10-3, the J gene TRBJ2-2, with 9 bases that match TRBD1. The germline V gene has CDR1 ENHRY and CDR2 SYGVKD. The CDR3 has 13 amino acids. The CDR3 DNA sequence: TGTGCCACGGACAGGGGAAACACCGGAGAGCTGTTTTTT. Its translation is CATDRGNTGELFF.

In this sample, this clonotype turned up a few times. The chain couples TRBV6-1 to TRBJ2-1; 8 nucleotides match TRBD2. Germline CDR1 reads MNHNS; CDR2 reads SASEGT. The CDR3 length is 15 residues. V lost 4 bases and J lost 2; bases outside the gene matches: 4. The CDR3 here is CASSASGSTYNEQFF. In nucleotides, the CDR3 is TGTGCCAGCAGTGCTAGCGGGTCGACCTACAATGAGCAGTTCTTC.

This clonotype was counted ten times or more. V gene TRBV5-1 combines with J gene TRBJ2-1; possible D gene TRBD2, 6 bases. Germline-derived CDR1 and CDR2 are SGHRS and YFSETQ. The CDR3 extends over 16 amino acids. Trimming stripped 4 bases from V and 0 bases from J, with 14 bases between. As DNA, the CDR3 is TGCGCCAGCAGCGACGGCGGGGTTTTCTCCTACAATGAGCAGTTCTTC. Translated, it gives CASSDGGVFSYNEQFF.

This clonotype has a count of ten or more. The genes are TRBV6-1 and TRBJ1-1; TRBD1 matches at 9 bases. V trimming: 6 bases; J trimming: 5 bases; junction bases outside the gene matches: 7. The germline CDR1 and CDR2 sequences are MNHNS and SASEGT. The CDR3 spans 14 residues. The CDR3 region has the DNA TGTGCCAGCAGGTACAGGGGGCTGGGTACTGAAGCTTTCTTT. Translated, it gives CASRYRGLGTEAFF.

This clonotype has a count of ten or more. The chain combines TRBV10-3 with TRBJ2-1, with D perhaps TRBD2 (6 bases). Trimming took 4 bases from V and 6 from J, leaving 13 bases between them. CDR3 length: 14 residues. CDR1 and CDR2 from the germline V gene are ENHRY and SYGVKD. The CDR3: CAISATVGGNEQFF. The CDR3 region has the DNA TGTGCCATCAGTGCGACAGTGGGGGGCAATGAGCAGTTCTTC.

This clonotype was counted ten times or more. The CDR3 spells CSASAGVEQFF. The CDR3 DNA reads TGCAGTGCTAGTGCGGGAGTAGAGCAGTTCTTC. The chain is built from TRBV20-1 and TRBJ2-1; TRBD2 aligns across 7 bases. CDR3 length: 11 residues. Trimming at V came to 3 bases and at J to 10 bases, leaving 3 bases not matched to a gene. Germline V gene data show CDR1 as DFQATT and CDR2 as SNEGSKA (reference sequence).

This clonotype was found many times. The genes are TRBV3-1 and TRBJ2-3, with D hard to call. This CDR3 has 13 amino acids. The germline CDR1 and CDR2 sequences are LGHDT and YNNKEL (reference sequence). The ends were cut back, 2 bases at V and 4 bases at J, with 7 bases in the middle. CDR3 protein: CASSQLVADTQYF. The CDR3 nucleotides are TGTGCCAGCAGCCAACTAGTAGCAGATACGCAGTATTTT.

V and J are TRBV9 and TRBJ2-7, with 8 bases identical to TRBD1. CDR1 SGDLS and CDR2 YYNGEE come from the germline V gene. There are 16 residues in the CDR3. The J segment lost 7 bases and the V segment lost 0 bases, leaving 12 bases of the junction unmatched. The CDR3 sequence is CASSVDQDRAKWEQYF. The CDR3 coding sequence is TGTGCCAGCAGCGTAGATCAGGACAGGGCAAAGTGGGAGCAGTACTTC.

Ten or more counts support this clonotype. V and J are TRBV7-3 and TRBJ2-7, with 7 nucleotides matching TRBD2. Germline V gives CDR1 SGHTA, CDR2 FQGTGA. The CDR3 is made up of 14 amino acids. The ends lost 5 bases at V and 0 bases at J; junction bases unmatched: 4. CDR3 bases: TGTGCCAGCAGCCGGGACTATTCCTCCTACGAGCAGTACTTC. Protein product: CASSRDYSSYEQYF.

This clonotype has ten or more counts. The CDR3 spells CASSQQNTGELFF. CDR3 coding DNA: TGTGCCAGCAGCCAGCAGAACACCGGGGAGCTGTTTTTT. The rearrangement links TRBV3-1 to TRBJ2-2; D remains ambiguous. V shed 3 bases and J shed 1 base, with 3 bases lying between them. This CDR3 has 13 amino acids. In germline, CDR1 is LGHDT, CDR2 YNNKEL (reference sequence).

A note on this clonotype: One junction end disagrees with the germline gene, perhaps due to a read error. The V gene is TRBV15, the J gene TRBJ2-7; D remains ambiguous. The CDR3 runs to 13 residues. The germline gives CDR1 LNHNV, CDR2 YYDKDF (reference sequence). CDR3 protein: CATSRDRTYGQYF. In nucleotides, the CDR3 is TGTGCCACCAGCAGAGACAGGACCTACGGGCAGTACTTC.

This clonotype was found many times. The chain recombines TRBV7-2 with TRBJ2-7; D might be TRBD2 (6 bases). V was shortened by 6 bases and J by 4 bases, with 19 bases between the two germline ends. Germline CDR1 reads SGHTA; CDR2 reads FQGNSA. CDR3 length: 15 amino acids. The CDR3 spells CASREGPGAQYEQYF. CDR3 coding DNA: TGTGCCAGCAGGGAGGGACCCGGGGCCCAGTACGAGCAGTACTTC.

The chain is built from TRBV7-9 and TRBJ1-1; TRBD1 is a possible D gene (5 bases). V lost 2 bases, J lost 6 bases, and 13 bases lay in between. CDR1 is SEHNR and CDR2 is FQNEAQ in the germline V gene (reference sequence). This CDR3 is built from 14 residues. In DNA, the CDR3 is TGTGCCAGCAGCTTATCCAGGGCTTCCCCTGAAGCTTTCTTT. Amino acid sequence: CASSLSRASPEAFF. Variable domain in full (rest from reference TRBV7-9 and TRBJ1-1): DTGVSQNPRHKITKRGQNVTFRCDPISEHNRLYWYRQTLGQGPEFLTYFQNEAQLEKSRLLSDRFSAERPKGSFSTLEIQRTEQGDSAMYLCASSLSRASPEAFFGQGTRLTVV.

The sample holds many counts of this clonotype. The V and J genes are TRBV12-5 and TRBJ2-5; D may be TRBD2 (5 bases). The CDR3 loop spans 16 amino acids. Germline lookup yields CDR1 LGHNT and CDR2 FRNRAP. The germline V and J ends were trimmed by 10 bases and 2 bases, with 23 bases remaining between them. Here the CDR3 DNA reads TGTGCTACTACCTCGGGGAGAGCGATGGGACAAGAGACCCAGTACTTC. Translated: CATTSGRAMGQETQYF.

Ten or more counts support this clonotype. The chain couples TRBV9 to TRBJ2-7, with D maybe TRBD2 (6 bases). V was clipped by 0 bases and J by 5 bases, with 12 bases between them. The CDR3 has 14 residues. The V gene's germline CDR1 is SGDLS and CDR2 YYNGEE. The CDR3: CASSVAIAVDEQYF. Here the CDR3 DNA reads TGTGCCAGCAGCGTAGCCATAGCGGTGGACGAGCAGTACTTC.

The sample holds many counts of this clonotype. This sequence joins TRBV5-4 and TRBJ2-5, with D perhaps assigned TRBD1 or TRBD2 (6 bases each). CDR1 SGHNT and CDR2 YYREEE come from the germline V gene (reference sequence). Trimming took 7 bases from V and 5 from J, leaving 21 bases between them. There are 15 residues in the CDR3. In nucleotides, the CDR3 is TGTGCCAGCCTTGATAGGGGGGCTCCCAGGGAGACCCAGTACTTC. Encoded protein: CASLDRGAPRETQYF. The whole variable domain, filled in from reference TRBV5-4 and TRBJ2-5, reads ETGVTQSPTHLIKTRGQQVTLRCSSQSGHNTVSWYQQALGQGPQFIFQYYREEENGRGNFPPRFSGLQFPNYSSELNVNALELDDSALYLCASLDRGAPRETQYFGPGTRLLVL.

This clonotype was detected ten times or more. This chain uses TRBV30 with TRBJ2-6; no clear D gene. Looked up from germline, CDR1 is GTSNPN and CDR2 is SVGIG (reference sequence). V lost 2 bases and J 2 bases, leaving 4 bases between the germline ends. This CDR3 contains 13 residues. The chain's CDR3 is CAWSRPGANVLTF. As DNA, the CDR3 is TGTGCCTGGAGTAGACCTGGGGCCAACGTCCTGACTTTC.